This T cell receptor (beta chain) was recovered during a study of blood T cell repertoires in COVID-19. Only in-frame clones appear in the TCRdb table, and some are missing; sequencing was by immunoSEQ multiplex PCR. The sample holds around 170,000 clones, roughly 83% seen once. CDR3 size: 13 residues. Deletions cut 3 bases from V and 2 bases from J, with 5 bases between. CDR1 is LGHDT and CDR2 is YNNKEL in the germline V gene (reference sequence). Participants spanned ages roughly 18 to 90 years and resided in 20 to 25 US areas. The sample taken for sequencing was PBMCs or T cells enriched from blood (not recorded which). This TCR derives from a woman between 25 and 40 years old who had recovered from COVID-19. The rearrangement links TRBV3-1 (or the pseudogene TRBV3-2) to TRBJ1-5; no clear D gene. The CDR3 loop is CASSHQGNQPQHF. The CDR3, as DNA: TGTGCCAGCAGCCATCAGGGCAATCAGCCCCAGCATTTT.